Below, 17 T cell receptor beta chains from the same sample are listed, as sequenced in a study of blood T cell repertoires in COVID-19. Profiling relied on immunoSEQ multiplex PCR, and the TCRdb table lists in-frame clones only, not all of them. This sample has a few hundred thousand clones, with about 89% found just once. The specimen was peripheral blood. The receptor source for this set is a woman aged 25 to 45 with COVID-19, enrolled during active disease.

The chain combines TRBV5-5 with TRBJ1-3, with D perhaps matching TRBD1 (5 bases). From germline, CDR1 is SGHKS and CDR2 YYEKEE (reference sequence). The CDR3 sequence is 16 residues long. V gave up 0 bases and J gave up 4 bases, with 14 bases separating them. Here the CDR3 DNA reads TGTGCCAGCAGCTTGGTTCTTACAGGCGCCGGAAACACCATATATTTT. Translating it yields CASSLVLTGAGNTIYF.

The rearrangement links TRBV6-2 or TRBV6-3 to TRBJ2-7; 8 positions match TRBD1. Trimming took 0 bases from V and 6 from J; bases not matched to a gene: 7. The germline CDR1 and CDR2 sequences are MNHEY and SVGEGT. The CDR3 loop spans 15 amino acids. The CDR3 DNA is TGTGCCAGCAGTTACTCGGTTCAGGGGGCTGGCGAGCAGTACTTC. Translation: CASSYSVQGAGEQYF.

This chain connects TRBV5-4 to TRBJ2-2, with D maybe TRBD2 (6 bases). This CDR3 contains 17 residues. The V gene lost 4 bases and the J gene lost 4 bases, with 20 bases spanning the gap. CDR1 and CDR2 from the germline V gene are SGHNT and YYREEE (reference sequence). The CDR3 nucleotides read TGTGCCAGCAGCCCGGGGGTTTTGGTGGGGCTCACCGGGGAGCTGTTTTTT. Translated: CASSPGVLVGLTGELFF.

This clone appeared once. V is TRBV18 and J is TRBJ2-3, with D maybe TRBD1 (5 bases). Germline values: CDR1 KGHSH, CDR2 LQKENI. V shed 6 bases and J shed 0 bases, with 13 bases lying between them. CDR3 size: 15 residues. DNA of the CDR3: TGTGCCAGCTCCCCCCCAGGGCTGAGCACAGATACGCAGTATTTT. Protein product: CASSPPGLSTDTQYF.

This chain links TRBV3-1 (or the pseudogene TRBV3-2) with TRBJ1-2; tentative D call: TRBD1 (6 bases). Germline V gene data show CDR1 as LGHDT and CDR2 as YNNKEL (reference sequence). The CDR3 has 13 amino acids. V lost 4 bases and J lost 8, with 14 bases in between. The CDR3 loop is CASSRDTVLGYTF. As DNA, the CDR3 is TGTGCCAGCAGCCGGGACACCGTGTTGGGCTACACCTTC.

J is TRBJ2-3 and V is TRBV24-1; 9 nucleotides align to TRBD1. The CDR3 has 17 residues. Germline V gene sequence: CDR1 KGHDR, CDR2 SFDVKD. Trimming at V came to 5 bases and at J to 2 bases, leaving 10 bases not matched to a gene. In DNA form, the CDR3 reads TGTGCCACCAGTGTCAACCCCGGGACAGGGTACACAGATACGCAGTATTTT. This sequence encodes CATSVNPGTGYTDTQYF.

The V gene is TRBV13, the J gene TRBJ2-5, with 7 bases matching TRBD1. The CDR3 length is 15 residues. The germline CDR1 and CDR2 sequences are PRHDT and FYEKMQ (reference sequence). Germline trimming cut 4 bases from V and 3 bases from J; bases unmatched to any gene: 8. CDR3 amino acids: CASSWAGTEKETQYF. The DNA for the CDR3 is TGTGCCAGCAGCTGGGCCGGGACAGAGAAAGAGACCCAGTACTTC. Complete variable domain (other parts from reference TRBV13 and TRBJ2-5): AAGVIQSPRHLIKEKRETATLKCYPIPRHDTVYWYQQGPGQDPQFLISFYEKMQSDKGSIPDRFSAQQFSDYHSELNMSSLELGDSALYFCASSWAGTEKETQYFGPGTRLLVL.

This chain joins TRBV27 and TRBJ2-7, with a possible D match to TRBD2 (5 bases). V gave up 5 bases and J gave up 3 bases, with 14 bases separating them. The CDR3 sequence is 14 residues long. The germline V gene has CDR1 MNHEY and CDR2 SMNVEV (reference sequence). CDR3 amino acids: CASSPGLVNYEQYF. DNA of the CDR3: TGTGCCAGCAGTCCCGGACTGGTAAACTACGAGCAGTACTTC.

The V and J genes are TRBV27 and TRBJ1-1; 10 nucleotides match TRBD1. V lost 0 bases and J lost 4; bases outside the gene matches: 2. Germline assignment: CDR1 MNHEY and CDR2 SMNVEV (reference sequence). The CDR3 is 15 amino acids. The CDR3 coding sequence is TGTGCCAGCAGTTTATCTGGACAGGGGGGCACTGAAGCTTTCTTT. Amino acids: CASSLSGQGGTEAFF.

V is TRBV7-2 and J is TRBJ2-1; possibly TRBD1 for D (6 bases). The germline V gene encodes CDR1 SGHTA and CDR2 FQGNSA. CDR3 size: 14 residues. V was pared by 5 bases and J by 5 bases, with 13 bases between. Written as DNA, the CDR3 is TGTGCCAGCAGCCCCCGGAACAGGGACAATGAGCAGTTCTTC. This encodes CASSPRNRDNEQFF.

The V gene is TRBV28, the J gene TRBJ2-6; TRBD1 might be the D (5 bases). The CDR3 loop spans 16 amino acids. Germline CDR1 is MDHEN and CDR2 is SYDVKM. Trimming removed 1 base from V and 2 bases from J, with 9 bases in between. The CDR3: CASSLYEGAGANVLTF. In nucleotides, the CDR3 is TGTGCCAGCAGTTTATACGAAGGGGCTGGGGCCAACGTCCTGACTTTC.

As DNA, the CDR3 is TGTGCCAGCAGTTACAAGGTCGGGGGGTACAATGAGCAGTTCTTC. Translation gives CASSYKVGGYNEQFF. The V gene is TRBV6-5, the J gene TRBJ2-1; 7 bases agree with TRBD2. Germline V gene lookup returns CDR1 MNHEY and CDR2 SVGAGI. The CDR3 runs to 15 residues. The V segment lost 2 bases and the J segment 4 bases; nucleotides outside the gene matches: 5.

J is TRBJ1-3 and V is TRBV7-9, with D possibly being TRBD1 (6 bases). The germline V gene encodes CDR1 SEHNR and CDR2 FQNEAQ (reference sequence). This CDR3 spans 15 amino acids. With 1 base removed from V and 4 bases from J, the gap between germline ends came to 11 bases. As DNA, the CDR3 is TGTGCCAGCAGCTTAGATCGGACAGCCGGAAACACCATATATTTT. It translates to CASSLDRTAGNTIYF.

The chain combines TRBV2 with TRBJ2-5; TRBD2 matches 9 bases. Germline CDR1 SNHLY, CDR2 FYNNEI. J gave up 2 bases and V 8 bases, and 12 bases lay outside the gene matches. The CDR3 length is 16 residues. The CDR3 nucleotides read TGTGCCAGCGCGGACCGACCTAGCGGGGTACAAGAGACCCAGTACTTC. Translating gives CASADRPSGVQETQYF.

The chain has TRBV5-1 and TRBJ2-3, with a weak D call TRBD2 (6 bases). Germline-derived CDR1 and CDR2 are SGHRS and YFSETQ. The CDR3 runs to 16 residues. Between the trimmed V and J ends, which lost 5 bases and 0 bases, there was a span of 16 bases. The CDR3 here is CASSMEGPLSTDTQYF. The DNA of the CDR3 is TGCGCCAGCAGTATGGAGGGGCCTCTCAGCACAGATACGCAGTATTTT.

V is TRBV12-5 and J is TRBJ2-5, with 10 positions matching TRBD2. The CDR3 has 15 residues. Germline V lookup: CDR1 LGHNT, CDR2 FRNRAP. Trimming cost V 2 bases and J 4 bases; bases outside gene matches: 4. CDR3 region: CASGLWASGGETQYF. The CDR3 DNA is TGTGCTAGTGGTTTGTGGGCTAGCGGGGGAGAGACCCAGTACTTC.

Here the CDR3 reads CASTPFLGAGGNSTDTQYF. DNA of the CDR3: TGCGCCAGCACGCCCTTCCTCGGGGCGGGGGGGAATAGCACAGATACGCAGTATTTT. The rearrangement uses TRBV23-1 and TRBJ2-3, with 9 bases fitting TRBD2. TRBV23-1 falls under the ORF class, with uncertain function. CDR3 length equals 19 residues. The ends lost 7 bases at V and 0 bases at J; junction bases unmatched: 17.